These 3 T cell receptor beta chains were sequenced from one sample in a study of T cell responses to AZD1222 COVID-19 vaccine. Libraries were prepared by immunoSEQ multiplex PCR; TCRdb keeps only in-frame clonotypes and omits some of them. Among more than 150,000 clones listed, 94% were seen once. Specimen: peripheral blood, collected on day 0 of AZD1222 vaccination. Every receptor here comes from an adult in good health.

This clone was observed once. The V gene is TRBV4-2, the J gene TRBJ2-5; 10 bases map to TRBD2. V lost 3 bases, J lost 3 bases, and 7 bases stayed unmatched. This CDR3 has 16 residues. CDR1 and CDR2 (germline): LGHNA, YNFKEQ. The CDR3 is CASSQDLTSGEETQYF. The CDR3 DNA follows: TGTGCCAGCAGCCAGGACCTTACTAGCGGGGAAGAGACCCAGTACTTC.

V is TRBV29-1 and J is TRBJ1-6, with 7 bases fitting TRBD1. Trimming removed 5 bases from V and 7 bases from J; junction bases left unmatched: 8. CDR1 SQVTM and CDR2 ANQGSEA come from the germline V gene. The CDR3 extends over 14 amino acids. CDR3 amino acids: CSVQTGTENSPLHF. The CDR3 coding sequence is TGCAGCGTTCAAACCGGGACAGAAAATTCACCCCTCCACTTT.

The chain recombines TRBV4-1 with TRBJ1-3, with no clear D. The CDR3 spans 14 residues. In germline, CDR1 is MGHRA, CDR2 YSYEKL. The germline V and J ends were trimmed by 3 bases and 0 bases, with 6 bases remaining between them. The CDR3 region has the DNA TGCGCCAGCAGCCAGGGTCACTCTGGAAACACCATATATTTT. Translating it yields CASSQGHSGNTIYF.